Below are 10 T cell receptor beta chains sequenced from a single sample in a study of response to subunit inactivated influenza vaccine. One entry per CDR3 protein, called by TCRdb with MiXCR from the RT-PCR reads. Of 300,000 to 350,000 distinct CDR3 sequences detected, 22% appear once; the ten largest clones hold 10%. The specimen was PBMCs from blood, collected less than 22 months after vaccination. The receptors originated from a man aged 50-75 years who received an inactivated influenza vaccine.

This clonotype appeared a few times. The chain is built from TRBV6-2 or TRBV6-3 and TRBJ1-5, with no clear D. The CDR3 has 15 residues. V lost 0 bases to trimming and J lost 4 bases, with 10 bases between them. CDR1 and CDR2 from the germline V gene are MNHEY and SVGEGT. The CDR3 loop is CASSYSKRLNQPQHF. CDR3 coding DNA: TGTGCCAGCAGTTACTCGAAGCGACTGAATCAGCCCCAGCATTTT.

The CDR3 sequence is CSASDRASYEQYF. CDR3 DNA: TGCAGTGCGTCGGACAGGGCTTCCTACGAGCAGTACTTC. The V gene is TRBV20-1, the J gene TRBJ2-7; TRBD1 matches 8 bases. V lost 6 bases and J lost 1; bases outside the gene matches: 5. This CDR3 comprises 13 residues. Looked up from germline, CDR1 is DFQATT and CDR2 is SNEGSKA (reference sequence).

The sample holds many counts of this clonotype. The J gene is TRBJ2-5, the V gene TRBV5-1; TRBD2 matches at 14 bases. Trimming took 4 bases from V and 5 from J; bases not matched to a gene: 7. The CDR3 is 16 residues long. CDR1 SGHRS and CDR2 YFSETQ come from the germline V gene. The CDR3 loop reads CASSIGTSGGWETQYF. DNA for the CDR3: TGCGCCAGCAGCATTGGGACTAGCGGGGGCTGGGAGACCCAGTACTTC. The whole variable domain, filled in from reference TRBV5-1 and TRBJ2-5, reads KAGVTQTPRYLIKTRGQQVTLSCSPISGHRSVSWYQQTPGQGLQFLFEYFSETQRNKGNFPGRFSGRQFSNSRSEMNVSTLELGDSALYLCASSIGTSGGWETQYFGPGTRLLVL.

This clonotype was seen ten or more times. The chain links TRBV6-2 or TRBV6-3 to TRBJ2-1; 11 bases align to TRBD2. The CDR3 runs 16 residues. After removal of 5 bases from V and 3 bases from J, the junction contained 6 bases not matched to a gene. Germline loops: CDR1 MNHEY, CDR2 SVGEGT. The DNA of the CDR3 is TGTGCCAGCAGTCTTAGCGGGAGGGGGTACTACAATGAGCAGTTCTTC. Protein sequence: CASSLSGRGYYNEQFF.

The CDR3 nucleotides read TGTGCCACCAGCAGAGGGGGAGGGTTTGGCTACACCTTC. Protein: CATSRGGGFGYTF. The V call is TRBV15, the J call TRBJ1-2; D remains ambiguous. CDR3 length: 13 amino acids. The germline CDR1 and CDR2 sequences are LNHNV and YYDKDF (reference sequence). With 1 base removed from V and 7 bases from J, the gap between germline ends came to 10 bases.

This clonotype was seen more than once but under ten times. The chain carries TRBV19 and TRBJ1-5, with D uncertain. The CDR3 totals 14 residues. CDR1 LNHDA and CDR2 SQIVND come from the germline V gene (reference sequence). Deletions cut 0 bases from V and 3 bases from J, with 6 bases between. The CDR3 reads CASSIEQHNQPQHF. The DNA for the CDR3 is TGTGCCAGTAGTATAGAACAGCACAATCAGCCCCAGCATTTT. Looking up the rest from reference TRBV19 and TRBJ1-5 gives the full variable domain: DGGITQSPKYLFRKEGQNVTLSCEQNLNHDAMYWYRQDPGQGLRLIYYSQIVNDFQKGDIAEGYSVSREKKESFPLTVTSAQKNPTAFYLCASSIEQHNQPQHFGDGTRLSIL.

This clonotype was observed a handful of times. The rearrangement joins TRBV14 to TRBJ1-5, with 9 nucleotides matching TRBD1. The CDR3 spans 15 residues. The germline CDR1 and CDR2 sequences are SGHDN and FVKESK. The J segment lost 3 bases and the V segment lost 5 bases, leaving 5 bases of the junction unmatched. The CDR3 sequence: CASSSRDRVNQPQHF. The CDR3 coding sequence is TGTGCCAGCAGCTCCCGGGACAGGGTCAATCAGCCCCAGCATTTT.

The V and J genes are TRBV28 and TRBJ1-4, with D perhaps TRBD1 (6 bases). CDR3 length: 17 residues. Trimming cost V 7 bases and J 3 bases, with 21 bases left between them. Germline lookup yields CDR1 MDHEN and CDR2 SYDVKM. In DNA, the CDR3 is TGTGCCAGCATTTACGCGGGGGCCACATTTTCTAATGAAAAACTGTTTTTT. This encodes CASIYAGATFSNEKLFF.

This clonotype has a handful of counts. The rearrangement joins TRBV7-9 to TRBJ1-1, with 10 positions matching TRBD1. The CDR3 runs to 16 residues. Germline lookup yields CDR1 SEHNR and CDR2 FQNEAQ (reference sequence). Losses at the gene ends were 0 bases for V and 6 bases for J; bases not matched to a gene: 7. For the CDR3, the DNA is TGTGCCAGCAGCTTAGCGAGGGGGACAGGGGCCTCTGAAGCTTTCTTT. This translates into CASSLARGTGASEAFF.

This clonotype has just a few counts. This chain joins TRBV25-1 and TRBJ2-5, with D possibly matching TRBD1 (6 bases). Germline CDR1 and CDR2: MGHDK and SYGVNS. Trimming removed 5 bases from V and 0 bases from J, with 13 bases in between. The CDR3 length is 15 residues. The CDR3 here is CASSTGQLYQETQYF. In nucleotides, the CDR3 is TGTGCCAGCAGTACAGGACAGCTGTACCAAGAGACCCAGTACTTC.